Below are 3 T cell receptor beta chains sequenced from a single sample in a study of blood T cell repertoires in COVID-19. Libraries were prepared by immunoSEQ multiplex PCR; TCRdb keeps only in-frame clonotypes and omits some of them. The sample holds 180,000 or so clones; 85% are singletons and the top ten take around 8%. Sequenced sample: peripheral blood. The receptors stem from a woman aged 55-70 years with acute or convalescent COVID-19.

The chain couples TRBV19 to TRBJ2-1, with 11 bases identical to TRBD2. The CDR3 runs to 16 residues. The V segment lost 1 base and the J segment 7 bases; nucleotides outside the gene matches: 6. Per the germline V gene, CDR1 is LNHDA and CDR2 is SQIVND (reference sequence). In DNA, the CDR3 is TGTGCCAGTAGTATAGTTAGCGGGAGGGCCGGTAATGAGCAGTTCTTC. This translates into CASSIVSGRAGNEQFF.

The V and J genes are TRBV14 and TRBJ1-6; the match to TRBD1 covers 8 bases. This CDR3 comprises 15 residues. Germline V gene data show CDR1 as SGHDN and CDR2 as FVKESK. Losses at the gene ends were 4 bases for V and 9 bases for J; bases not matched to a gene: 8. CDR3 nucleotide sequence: TGTGCCAGCAGCCTCCTACAGGGGGGGAGTTCACCCCTCCACTTT. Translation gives CASSLLQGGSSPLHF.

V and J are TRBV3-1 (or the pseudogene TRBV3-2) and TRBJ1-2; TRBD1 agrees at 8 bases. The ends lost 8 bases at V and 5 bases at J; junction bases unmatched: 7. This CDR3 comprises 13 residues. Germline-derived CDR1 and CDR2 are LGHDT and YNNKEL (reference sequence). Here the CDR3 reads CASGGDRQYGYTF. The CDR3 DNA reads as TGTGCCAGCGGGGGGGACAGGCAATATGGCTACACCTTC.